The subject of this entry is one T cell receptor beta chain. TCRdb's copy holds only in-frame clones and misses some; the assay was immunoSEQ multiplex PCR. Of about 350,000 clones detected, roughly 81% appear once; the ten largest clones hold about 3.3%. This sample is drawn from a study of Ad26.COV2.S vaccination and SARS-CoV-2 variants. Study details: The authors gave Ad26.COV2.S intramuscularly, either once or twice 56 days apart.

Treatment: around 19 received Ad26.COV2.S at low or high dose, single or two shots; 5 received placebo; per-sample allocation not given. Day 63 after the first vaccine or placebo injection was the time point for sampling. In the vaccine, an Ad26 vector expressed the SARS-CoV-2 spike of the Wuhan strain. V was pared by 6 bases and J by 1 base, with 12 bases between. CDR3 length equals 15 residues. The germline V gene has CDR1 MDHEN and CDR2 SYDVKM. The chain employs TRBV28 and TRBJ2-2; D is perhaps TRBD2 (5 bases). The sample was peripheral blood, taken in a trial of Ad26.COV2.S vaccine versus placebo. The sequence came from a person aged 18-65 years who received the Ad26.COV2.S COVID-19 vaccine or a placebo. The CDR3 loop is CASRPSGMNTGELFF. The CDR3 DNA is TGTGCCAGCAGGCCCTCCGGGATGAACACCGGGGAGCTGTTTTTT.